This T cell receptor (beta chain) was identified during a study of blood T cell repertoires in COVID-19. This CDR3 region has 15 residues. Per germline, CDR1 LNHDA and CDR2 SQIVND (reference sequence). Trimming left V 1 base short and J 5 bases short, with 12 bases between. In the source study's methods: Estimation of nucleated cell counts was performed using reference gene primer amplification. The assay was immunoSEQ multiplex PCR, and TCRdb's table has in-frame clones only and misses some. V, J and clone size derive from that table, while D and trimming were established from the DNA sequence. Of 300,000 to 400,000 clones in the sample, around nine tenths are singletons; the top ten hold around 3.3%.

The chain carries TRBV19 and TRBJ1-5, with D perhaps matching TRBD1 (5 bases). The material sequenced was peripheral blood. This sequence was found in a woman aged 18-29 years who had recovered from COVID-19. The CDR3 region is CASSIGLDTHQPQHF. DNA of the CDR3: TGTGCCAGTAGTATAGGTCTGGACACACATCAGCCCCAGCATTTT. Full variable domain (rest looked up from reference TRBV19 and TRBJ1-5): DGGITQSPKYLFRKEGQNVTLSCEQNLNHDAMYWYRQDPGQGLRLIYYSQIVNDFQKGDIAEGYSVSREKKESFPLTVTSAQKNPTAFYLCASSIGLDTHQPQHFGDGTRLSIL.